This record covers a single T cell receptor beta chain. This clonotype was observed a handful of times. Its antigen specificity is not known. Per-nucleotide qualities are absent, and no much larger clonotype sits a single base away. This sample is part of a study of response to subunit inactivated influenza vaccine (dated by TCRdb to 2016 to 2019). Regarding the study in general: Deep quantitative profiling of the T cell receptor repertoire was used in the study to follow responses to a trivalent subunit inactivated influenza vaccine.

What the authors observed across the whole study: The authors suggested that each seasonal influenza vaccination may recruit only a limited number of new T cells.

The library relied on RT-PCR. Sequencing was carried out with an Illumina HiSeq 2500. TCRdb reran the public reads through fastp at Q25 and MiXCR, keeping productive beta chains. For every CDR3 protein sequence, its rows merge into one entry that carries the most common genes and DNA. Counted in this sample were a few hundred thousand distinct CDR3 sequences; roughly 22% of them appeared once. The ten largest clones take up under 13% of the sample. This material consisted of PBMCs from blood, taken approximately 22 months after vaccination. This TCR derives from a man aged 50 to 69 who received an inactivated influenza vaccine. Donor details come from another sample of the same person, matched by shared clones.

The CDR3: CASSQGWGNYGYTF. The DNA sequence follows: TGTGCCAGCAGCCAAGGTTGGGGAAACTATGGCTACACCTTC. Rearrangement joined TRBV3-1 to TRBJ1-2, with no confident D gene call. Sequences LGHDT (CDR1) and YNNKEL (CDR2) are obtained from the germline V gene (reference sequence). V and J are truncated by 1 base and 2 bases respectively, leaving an intervening sequence of 8 bases. The CDR3 spans 14 residues, from the cysteine through the phenylalanine. The read is trimmed to its CDR3 DNA, 42 bases read in frame from base 1.